This T cell receptor beta chain was sequenced for a study of OX40 agonist ivuxolimab in advanced cancers. Study-level information: Administration of intravenous ivuxolimab to patients occurred every 2 weeks at 0.01 to 10 mg/kg.

On this clone itself: Its antigen is as yet unknown.

The J segment lost 2 bases and the V segment lost 4 bases, leaving 14 bases of the junction unmatched. Germline CDR1 and CDR2: KGHSH and LQKENI. This CDR3 contains 18 residues. Data came from immunoSEQ multiplex PCR; TCRdb stores just in-frame clones and leaves some out. The data contain roughly 77,000 clones, around 92% of them singletons. Study-wide points: With doses of 0.1 to 3.0 mg/kg, CD4+ and CD8+ blood T cells had undergone clonal expansion by week 6.

The receptor comes from an adult with an advanced solid tumor such as melanoma, head and neck, liver or kidney cancer. Specimen: CD4+ or CD8+ T cells sorted from blood, collected in a trial of the OX40 agonist ivuxolimab. The chain combines TRBV18 with TRBJ1-5; 7 nucleotides agree with TRBD1. The CDR3 sequence: CASSRGIPGQRGNQPQHF. The CDR3 bases are TGTGCCAGCTCACGAGGTATTCCGGGACAGCGCGGCAATCAGCCCCAGCATTTT.